Below, one T cell receptor (beta chain) is given with its context. TCRdb keeps only in-frame clones here, not all; method: immunoSEQ multiplex PCR. The repertoire holds around 250,000 clones, with approximately 78% as singletons. The data originate from a study of blood T cell repertoires in COVID-19. Study context: PBMCs, B-cell-depleted T cells, or T cells were the source of the cDNA or gDNA that made up the material.

No more than 2 weeks before study entry, exposed participants had met a case of COVID-19. This sequence was found in a man aged 35 to 55 who had been exposed to COVID-19. Sample: PBMCs or T cells enriched from blood (not recorded which).

The CDR3 DNA sequence: TGTGCCAGCAGCTTAGCGCTAAGTGGTCTAGCGGGAGCCTTTAGCGGGGAGCTGTTTTTT. Protein product: CASSLALSGLAGAFSGELFF. The genes are TRBV7-2 and TRBJ2-2; 10 positions match TRBD2. V was pared by 0 bases and J by 7 bases, with 17 bases of the junction left unmatched. There are 20 residues in the CDR3. Germline V CDR1 and CDR2: SGHTA, FQGNSA.